This T cell receptor beta chain was captured in a study of cytomegalovirus exposure and HLA in healthy donors. Study-wide points: Presence/absence analyses assumed roughly uniform sequencing depth across donors. V- and J-gene trimming in TCR beta was tied to a missense DCLRE1C variant by an analysis performed later.

Primers: 60 Vbeta forward and 13 Jbeta reverse. The protocol was immunoSEQ multiplex PCR, while the TCRdb copy is restricted to in-frame clones and leaves out a portion. The table has about 200,000 clones, 70% to 90% seen once. A remark on this clone: Antigen: not known.

The sequenced sample was PBMCs. The sequence came from a woman under 40 in good health and CMV-seronegative.

This CDR3 reads CASSSPGLAGHTDTQYF. Written as DNA, the CDR3 is TGTGCCAGCAGTTCACCGGGACTAGCGGGACACACAGATACGCAGTATTTT. This chain connects TRBV28 to TRBJ2-3, with 13 bases lining up with TRBD2. The germline CDR1 and CDR2 sequences are MDHEN and SYDVKM. The CDR3 totals 17 residues. Germline trimming cut 4 bases from V and 2 bases from J; bases unmatched to any gene: 6.